The following is a TCR beta chain sequence with its context. Its recognized antigen is unknown. The record has no base qualities; no much larger clone is one base away. Counted from cysteine to phenylalanine, this CDR3 has 17 amino acids. The sequence is cut down to CDR3 DNA, 51 bases in frame from base 1. In the germline V gene (reference sequence), CDR1 corresponds to PRHDT and CDR2 to FYEKMQ. The germline V and J ends show losses of 5 bases and 0 bases respectively, and no gene match explains 12 bases of the junction. In total, more than 500 healthy bone marrow donors made up the cohort. All cohort members were sampled while nominally healthy, although unrecorded immune exposures were likely present. The donor tested CMV seropositive and was one of the 289 seropositive cohort members. A peripheral blood sample was collected from each donor, and TCR beta sequencing was performed on peripheral blood mononuclear cells. The Qiagen DNeasy Blood Extraction Kit was used to extract genomic DNA from the blood cell samples.

Library preparation used the immunoSEQ multiplex PCR assay. A mixture of 60 forward primers for TCR Vbeta segments and 13 reverse primers for TCR Jbeta segments was used in the multiplex PCR. Amplification of the CDR3 region of rearranged TCR beta genes was performed with a multiplex PCR assay on genomic DNA. On the Illumina HiSeq System, the amplified TCR beta libraries were sequenced as 87-base-pair reads. In the authors' own workflow: In a later analysis, roughly 80 million unique TCR beta chains were counted across the approximately 620 repertoires, and some 10 million of these chains were shared by at least two donors. To remove PCR and sequencing errors, raw reads were error-corrected and collapsed into unique sequences using a nearest-neighbor algorithm that merged closely related sequences. To assign V, D and J gene segments, CDR3 sequences were aligned to IMGT reference sequences. For a sequence to be retained, a match of at least six nucleotides was required to both a V gene segment and a J gene segment. A rearrangement was called productive if the CDR3 had no stop codons and remained in frame with V and J, and every other rearrangement was called non-productive. CDR3 was defined according to IMGT convention as the region running from the second conserved V-encoded cysteine to the conserved J-encoded phenylalanine. The earlier analysis of 587 of the donors excluded any sequence lacking an unambiguous match to a single V gene segment. An earlier analysis of just under 600 of the donors called V segments functional above 56.7% productive rearrangements and segregating when the between-donor standard deviation exceeded 5%. A statistical classification framework was built to diagnose cytomegalovirus status from the catalog of TCR beta chain sequences. In a later analysis, V and J genes were assigned by comparing TCR nucleotide sequences against IMGT/GENE-DB human TR gene sequences. In a later analysis, CDR3 sequences and most-parsimonious VDJ recombination scenarios were assigned using the TCRdist pipeline. In a later analysis, each TCR beta chain was defined by its CDR3 amino acid sequence together with its V-gene family, and reads lacking a unique V-gene family were excluded. In a later analysis, 500 to 700 highly shared, low-generation-probability nucleotide sequences were removed to address suspected cross-contamination and a sequencing artifact. A later analysis calculated a clonal expansion index for each public chain from normalized within-repertoire ranks of inferred template counts. Generation probabilities in a later analysis came from a VDJ recombination model fitted to out-of-frame rearrangements, and those results were checked against IGoR. A later analysis scored TCR-TCR, TCR-HLA and TCR-CMV co-occurrence with hypergeometric tests, applying a repertoire-size bias correction to TCR pairs. To estimate false discovery rates, a later analysis permuted the HLA or CMV assignments 20 times. A later analysis grouped co-occurring TCRs with DBSCAN, adding TCRdist sequence similarity when clustering within HLA-allele-positive subsets. Co-occurrence clustering excluded repertoires with fewer than 30,000 or more than 120,000 public chains, plus five with anomalous nucleotide sharing. TCRdb holds this immuneACCESS table with in-frame rearrangements only. Some clones are missing; in checked studies, unresolved V genes explain under half, and the rest has no known cause. Clone size and V and J calls were adopted from that table, with D and trimming inferred from the DNA. The sample records some 76,000 clones, around two thirds of which are singletons. The ten most abundant clones make up 4% to 5% of the sample.

This sample is part of a study of cytomegalovirus exposure and HLA in healthy donors (dated by TCRdb to about 2017). Describing the broader study: An earlier analysis of roughly 500 of the donors reported under 300 Gb of sequence data and approximately 120 million unique TCR beta sequences obtained from roughly 170 million T cells. Roughly 300 gigabases of sequencing data and about 92 million unique TCR sequences made up an early release that covered around 640 HLA-typed donors. Of the 300 to 500 genotyped donors, less than 90% were placed in the genetic ancestry cluster associated with self-reported Caucasian donors. The aim of the study was to test whether cataloging public T cell receptors could identify signatures of past pathogen exposure. Using immunosequencing, the study profiled T cell repertoires from 500 to 800 subjects and related those repertoires to cytomegalovirus serostatus. A separate validation cohort of roughly 120 different subjects was used in addition to the roughly 620-subject first cohort. To predict cytomegalovirus infection status, the study combined high-throughput TCR immunosequencing, statistical association of individual TCRs with disease status, and machine learning. In a later analysis, previously published TCR beta repertoires from about 670 donors were re-analyzed and high-resolution HLA genotyping was added so that TCR occurrence patterns could be studied. Rather than using new phenotypic data, the later analysis identified candidate immune exposures from TCR beta sequences and from how often those sequences occurred across donors. In an earlier analysis of several hundred of the donors, high-throughput TCR beta sequencing was used to judge whether each TCR beta V gene segment behaved as functional or pseudogenic. Alongside the repertoire data, information on donor age, sex, ethnicity and CMV serostatus was compiled. In a later genetic analysis, genome-wide SNP genotypes for about three fifths of the 666 donors were used, and that subset was treated as a discovery cohort. Every repertoire in the discovery cohort had been generated on one and the same sequencing platform. Both class I and class II loci were covered by HLA typing, at four-digit resolution. Typing coverage varied by locus: roughly 620-630 donors for A, B, C, DRB1 and DQB1; approximately 520 for DQA1; 600 to 610 for DPA1; 450 to 480 for DPB1. Several DR-DQ haplotypes were treated as single units for association and clustering because of strong linkage in the cohort. Among under 450 genotyped donors of the cohort, an average of approximately 240,000 unique TCR beta nucleotide sequences were sequenced per donor, roughly 20% of them non-productive. Paper-wide results and their limitations: Correlated functional status among segregating V segments might be attributable to linkage disequilibrium, but an unknown experimental factor could not be ruled out. Compared with the 666-donor mean, donors in an Asian-associated ancestry cluster had fewer N-insertions in productive TCRs, according to a later genetic analysis. In vitro tests confirmed that a few of the cytomegalovirus-associated TCR beta chains recognize cytomegalovirus antigens. A group of highly shared sequence variants was considered likely to be a technical artifact of the sequencing pipeline. In an earlier analysis of 587 of the donors, most TCR beta V segments appeared in productive rearrangements about 87% or about 30% of the time, broadly matching IMGT annotations. When HLA alleles, especially DR and DQ, strongly co-occurred, attributing TCR associations to individual alleles was difficult. Most TCR sequences were seen in very few donors, while some public TCRs were found in many individuals. Because the 87-base-pair reads could not distinguish some IMGT-functional V segments, including TRBV6-2 and TRBV6-3, those segments were excluded. HLA typing was unavailable for some donors at each locus, so association tests used only the typed subset. Immune exposure information for the cohort was limited to CMV serostatus. A later analysis found that TCR association rates varied across HLA loci, with DRB1 alleles showing the most associated TCRs and HLA-C alleles the fewest. Roughly uniform sequencing depth across donors was assumed in presence/absence analyses, although this assumption may not hold. An association between a missense DCLRE1C variant and V-gene and J-gene trimming of TCR beta chains was found in a later genetic analysis and replicated in an independent cohort. Because counts were too low, seventeen rarely observed V segments, including chromosome 9 orphons, were left out of the earlier analysis of some 600 of the donors. According to a later analysis, most CMV-associated TCR beta chains appeared to be HLA-restricted, and the HLA associations seemed to be driven largely by CMV exposure. The study gave a list of some 150 TCR beta chains associated with cytomegalovirus. According to the authors, the approach could potentially be generalized to other disease states and immunological phenotypes. The cohort was sequenced for TCR beta chains only, and without alpha or paired-chain data the features that could be detected were limited. A later analysis found that HLA-associated TCR beta chains were more clonally expanded and had lower generation probabilities than equally common non-associated chains. A later analysis reported that several top co-occurrence clusters appeared linked to parvovirus B19, influenza, CMV and Epstein-Barr virus. At a false discovery rate of 0.05, a later analysis linked 15,000 to 20,000 TCR beta sequences to specific HLA alleles. A further reported finding was that TCR beta sequences accurately predicted the HLA-A and HLA-B alleles for most subjects in the first cohort. The classifier was reported to diagnose cytomegalovirus status with high specificity and sensitivity in both the original cohort and the validation cohort.

Recombination joined TRBV13 with TRBJ2-7, and 8 junctional nucleotides match TRBD1. What was sequenced was PBMCs. The sequence was collected from a man aged 60 to 69 in good health and CMV-seropositive. The CDR3 corresponds to CASSPLGQGMISYEQYF. DNA sequence: TGTGCCAGCAGCCCCCTAGGACAGGGTATGATCTCCTACGAGCAGTACTTC.